This TCR beta chain appears in the sequencing data of a study of a mutant IDH1 vaccine in newly diagnosed glioma. Study-level background: Patients received vaccination from 4-6 weeks after radiotherapy alone, or with temozolomide cycles. Treated patients, approximately 60% male and about 38% female, averaged about 40 years of age.

To note about this clone: The antigen is unknown.

The time point is: week 11, during vaccination. Every single dose of the vaccine, 300 ug of mutant IDH1 20-mer peptide, came with topical imiquimod. Sequencing was performed with immunoSEQ multiplex PCR; in TCRdb, only in-frame clones are kept and a portion is missing. The table includes fewer than 35,000 clones, around 90% detected once. The CDR3 runs 15 residues. CDR1 SQVTM and CDR2 ANQGSEA come from the germline V gene. Trimming shortened V by 7 bases and J by 1 base, and 18 bases separated the two germline ends. The chain uses TRBV29-1 and TRBJ2-3; weak D call: TRBD2 (6 bases). The sequence derives from a man aged 18 to 29 with glioma. The sample here was PBMCs, taken from a glioma patient whose treatment included an IDH1 peptide vaccine. CDR3 amino acids: CSARGSSSGTDTQYF. The DNA for the CDR3 is TGCAGCGCCCGTGGTTCGTCTAGCGGCACAGATACGCAGTATTTT.